A selection of T cell receptor beta chains follows, all from one sample in a study of CD8 T cells in Susac syndrome. TCRdb processed the immunoSEQ multiplex PCR reads anew with MiXCR; each CDR3 protein has one entry. The sample has nearly 200,000 distinct CDR3 sequences; 90% to 95% are singletons. Sequencing used CD4+ T cells from PBMCs. Receptors were obtained from a human donor with multiple sclerosis. CDR3s include the opening cysteine and the closing phenylalanine or tryptophan. Fields, in order: D gene, V gene, J gene, clone size, CDR3 protein, CDR3 DNA. The D gene is left open where the match is weak. Expanded clones are given a class, and other clones once, few, many or no size at all.

d_call: TRBD2; v_call: TRBV7-3; j_call: TRBJ2-1; clone_size: once; cdr3_aa: CASSFSSGGGDEQFF; cdr3_nt: TGTGCCAGCAGCTTCTCTAGCGGGGGTGGAGATGAGCAGTTCTTC
d_call: TRBD1; v_call: TRBV28; j_call: TRBJ2-1; clone_size: NA; cdr3_aa: CASSLIGQGSYNEQFF; cdr3_nt: TGTGCCAGCAGTTTAATAGGACAGGGGTCCTACAATGAGCAGTTCTTC
d_call: NA; v_call: TRBV30; j_call: TRBJ2-2; clone_size: NA; cdr3_aa: CAWSNAFTGELFF; cdr3_nt: TGTGCCTGGAGCAATGCCTTCACCGGGGAGCTGTTTTTT
d_call: NA; v_call: TRBV5-4; j_call: TRBJ1-2; clone_size: NA; cdr3_aa: CASSLGSGPNYGYTF; cdr3_nt: TGTGCCAGCAGCTTGGGGTCAGGGCCTAACTATGGCTACACCTTC
d_call: NA; v_call: TRBV3-1; j_call: TRBJ1-6; clone_size: NA; cdr3_aa: CASSQVESPLHF; cdr3_nt: TGTGCCAGCAGCCAAGTAGAATCACCCCTCCACTTT
d_call: NA; v_call: TRBV7-2; j_call: TRBJ2-3; clone_size: NA; cdr3_aa: CASSSSADTQYF; cdr3_nt: TGTGCCAGCAGCTCCAGTGCAGATACGCAGTATTTT
d_call: NA; v_call: TRBV5-1; j_call: TRBJ1-1; clone_size: NA; cdr3_aa: CASSLGQRFTEAFF; cdr3_nt: TGCGCCAGCAGCTTAGGACAGAGATTCACTGAAGCTTTCTTT
d_call: NA; v_call: TRBV28; j_call: TRBJ2-1; clone_size: NA; cdr3_aa: CASSERELEFF; cdr3_nt: TGTGCCAGCTCTGAAAGGGAATTGGAGTTCTTC
d_call: NA; v_call: TRBV27; j_call: TRBJ2-3; clone_size: NA; cdr3_aa: CASSFHRSGASTDTQYF; cdr3_nt: TGTGCCAGCAGTTTCCACAGGTCCGGGGCAAGCACAGATACGCAGTATTTT
d_call: NA; v_call: TRBV18; j_call: TRBJ1-5; clone_size: once; cdr3_aa: CASSPQDFNQPQHF; cdr3_nt: TGTGCCAGCTCTCCGCAGGACTTTAATCAGCCCCAGCATTTT
d_call: TRBD1; v_call: TRBV3-1; j_call: TRBJ2-1; clone_size: few; cdr3_aa: CASSQGQGAYNEQFF; cdr3_nt: TGTGCCAGCAGCCAAGGTCAGGGGGCCTACAATGAGCAGTTCTTC
d_call: NA; v_call: TRBV7-6; j_call: TRBJ2-7; clone_size: NA; cdr3_aa: CASSLGFGGFSYEQYF; cdr3_nt: TGTGCCAGCAGCTTAGGGTTTGGGGGTTTCTCCTACGAGCAGTACTTC
d_call: NA; v_call: TRBV20-1; j_call: TRBJ1-2; clone_size: once; cdr3_aa: CSASLNYGYTF; cdr3_nt: TGCAGTGCTAGCCTCAACTATGGCTACACCTTC
d_call: NA; v_call: TRBV5-1; j_call: TRBJ2-7; clone_size: NA; cdr3_aa: CASSKYEQYF; cdr3_nt: TGCGCCAGCTCGAAGTACGAGCAGTACTTC
d_call: TRBD1; v_call: TRBV30; j_call: TRBJ2-1; clone_size: NA; cdr3_aa: CAWTPPLGQGARIYNEQFF; cdr3_nt: TGTGCCTGGACCCCCCCTCTTGGACAGGGGGCAAGGATCTACAATGAGCAGTTCTTC
d_call: TRBD2; v_call: TRBV7-9; j_call: TRBJ2-1; clone_size: NA; cdr3_aa: CASSAGLAPNNEQFF; cdr3_nt: TGTGCCAGCAGCGCGGGACTAGCGCCCAACAATGAGCAGTTCTTC
d_call: NA; v_call: TRBV18; j_call: TRBJ2-7; clone_size: NA; cdr3_aa: CASSVPWRRIISLEQYF; cdr3_nt: TGTGCCAGCTCAGTGCCATGGAGGCGTATTATTTCGTTGGAGCAGTACTTC
d_call: TRBD1; v_call: TRBV14; j_call: TRBJ1-4; clone_size: NA; cdr3_aa: CASSPRTGGTKLFF; cdr3_nt: TGTGCCAGCAGCCCCCGGACAGGGGGAACAAAACTGTTTTTT
d_call: TRBD1; v_call: TRBV2; j_call: TRBJ2-3; clone_size: NA; cdr3_aa: CASSELGQGADTQYF; cdr3_nt: TGTGCCAGCAGTGAACTGGGACAGGGGGCAGATACGCAGTATTTT
d_call: NA; v_call: TRBV20-1; j_call: TRBJ1-1; clone_size: NA; cdr3_aa: CSANRGEEEAFF; cdr3_nt: TGCAGTGCTAACCGAGGGGAGGAGGAAGCTTTCTTT
d_call: NA; v_call: TRBV6-2/TRBV6-3; j_call: TRBJ2-5; clone_size: NA; cdr3_aa: CASSSRSSQETQYF; cdr3_nt: TGTGCCAGCAGTTCACGATCCTCTCAAGAGACCCAGTACTTC
d_call: NA; v_call: TRBV6-6; j_call: TRBJ2-7; clone_size: once; cdr3_aa: CASSQKGSGYEQYF; cdr3_nt: TGTGCCAGCAGTCAAAAGGGGTCAGGCTACGAGCAGTACTTC
d_call: TRBD1; v_call: TRBV24-1; j_call: TRBJ2-5; clone_size: NA; cdr3_aa: CATSDYKGQGIKETQYF; cdr3_nt: TGTGCCACCAGTGATTATAAGGGACAGGGAATCAAGGAGACCCAGTACTTC
d_call: TRBD1; v_call: TRBV12-3/TRBV12-4; j_call: TRBJ2-1; clone_size: NA; cdr3_aa: CASSFNRGQFF; cdr3_nt: TGTGCCAGCAGTTTTAACAGGGGGCAGTTCTTC
d_call: TRBD2; v_call: TRBV20-1; j_call: TRBJ2-5; clone_size: NA; cdr3_aa: CSAWGGNQETQYF; cdr3_nt: TGCAGTGCTTGGGGAGGGAACCAAGAGACCCAGTACTTC
d_call: TRBD2; v_call: TRBV20-1; j_call: TRBJ2-5; clone_size: once; cdr3_aa: CSAHLTGGTQYF; cdr3_nt: TGCAGTGCGCACCTAACGGGGGGGACCCAGTACTTC
d_call: TRBD1; v_call: TRBV30; j_call: TRBJ1-1; clone_size: NA; cdr3_aa: CAWSRDRNTEAFF; cdr3_nt: TGTGCCTGGAGTCGGGACAGAAACACTGAAGCTTTCTTT
d_call: NA; v_call: TRBV9; j_call: TRBJ2-3; clone_size: NA; cdr3_aa: CASSVGRDWGTDTQYF; cdr3_nt: TGTGCCAGCAGCGTAGGTCGGGACTGGGGCACAGATACGCAGTATTTT
d_call: TRBD1; v_call: TRBV24-1; j_call: TRBJ1-2; clone_size: NA; cdr3_aa: CATSDMTGDYGYTF; cdr3_nt: TGTGCCACCAGTGACATGACAGGGGACTATGGCTACACCTTC
d_call: NA; v_call: TRBV29-1; j_call: TRBJ1-1; clone_size: NA; cdr3_aa: CSAWRNGYMNTEAFF; cdr3_nt: TGCAGCGCATGGAGGAACGGATATATGAACACTGAAGCTTTCTTT
d_call: TRBD1; v_call: TRBV7-9; j_call: TRBJ1-4; clone_size: NA; cdr3_aa: CASSLQGAVEKLFF; cdr3_nt: TGTGCCAGCAGCTTACAGGGGGCGGTAGAAAAACTGTTTTTT
d_call: NA; v_call: TRBV12-3/TRBV12-4; j_call: TRBJ1-5; clone_size: NA; cdr3_aa: CASSSHSSLQPQHF; cdr3_nt: TGTGCCAGCAGTTCACACAGTTCCCTTCAGCCCCAGCATTTT
d_call: NA; v_call: TRBV7-9; j_call: TRBJ1-1; clone_size: NA; cdr3_aa: CASSGPGINTEAFF; cdr3_nt: TGTGCCAGCAGCGGCCCGGGAATCAACACTGAAGCTTTCTTT
d_call: NA; v_call: TRBV29-1; j_call: TRBJ2-1; clone_size: once; cdr3_aa: CSVAAGLVYNEQFF; cdr3_nt: TGCAGCGTTGCCGCTGGGCTAGTCTACAATGAGCAGTTCTTC
d_call: NA; v_call: TRBV7-9; j_call: TRBJ2-5; clone_size: NA; cdr3_aa: CASSKGQSQETQYF; cdr3_nt: TGTGCCAGCAGCAAAGGACAGTCTCAAGAGACCCAGTACTTC
d_call: NA; v_call: TRBV27; j_call: TRBJ1-1; clone_size: once; cdr3_aa: CASSLNGMNTEAFF; cdr3_nt: TGTGCCAGCAGTTTAAATGGCATGAACACTGAAGCTTTCTTT
d_call: TRBD2; v_call: TRBV3-1; j_call: TRBJ2-1; clone_size: NA; cdr3_aa: CASSQGLAGGLSYNEQFF; cdr3_nt: TGTGCCAGCAGCCAGGGACTAGCGGGAGGTCTCTCCTACAATGAGCAGTTCTTC
d_call: NA; v_call: TRBV29-1; j_call: TRBJ1-5; clone_size: NA; cdr3_aa: CSVGAQGNQPQHF; cdr3_nt: TGCAGCGTTGGTGCCCAGGGCAATCAGCCCCAGCATTTT
d_call: NA; v_call: TRBV3-1; j_call: TRBJ2-7; clone_size: NA; cdr3_aa: CASSQEGQNYEQYF; cdr3_nt: TGTGCCAGCAGCCAAGAAGGACAGAACTACGAGCAGTACTTC
d_call: NA; v_call: TRBV6-1; j_call: TRBJ1-1; clone_size: NA; cdr3_aa: CASSEPSGPFF; cdr3_nt: TGTGCCAGCAGTGAACCGTCAGGTCCCTTCTTT
d_call: TRBD2; v_call: TRBV27; j_call: TRBJ2-1; clone_size: NA; cdr3_aa: CASSRTSGMGEQFF; cdr3_nt: TGTGCCAGCAGTAGGACTAGCGGGATGGGTGAGCAGTTCTTC
d_call: NA; v_call: TRBV30; j_call: TRBJ1-5; clone_size: NA; cdr3_aa: CAAGGSNQPQHF; cdr3_nt: TGTGCTGCCGGTGGGTCCAATCAGCCCCAGCATTTT
d_call: NA; v_call: TRBV20-1; j_call: TRBJ2-1; clone_size: NA; cdr3_aa: CSARGAVSKHPFF; cdr3_nt: TGCAGTGCTAGAGGGGCGGTGTCAAAACACCCGTTCTTC
d_call: NA; v_call: TRBV27; j_call: TRBJ2-5; clone_size: NA; cdr3_aa: CASRQRPQETQYF; cdr3_nt: TGTGCCAGCCGTCAGAGGCCCCAAGAGACCCAGTACTTC
d_call: NA; v_call: TRBV29-1; j_call: TRBJ2-7; clone_size: NA; cdr3_aa: CSVVRGSGYEQYF; cdr3_nt: TGCAGCGTTGTTCGTGGTAGCGGCTACGAGCAGTACTTC
d_call: NA; v_call: TRBV5-6; j_call: TRBJ1-2; clone_size: NA; cdr3_aa: CASNTRRLPGGGYTF; cdr3_nt: TGTGCCAGCAACACGAGGAGGCTCCCAGGAGGGGGCTACACCTTC